Listed here is a single TCR beta chain. The antigen remains undetermined. The data stem from a study of circulating and synovial CD4+ cells in juvenile arthritis. Study results and limitations: The pathogenic-like versus bulk T cell difference escaped Vbeta family analysis. Circulating pathogenic-like lymphocytes shared a substantially higher fraction of CDR3 sequences with synovium than bulk blood. These repertoires were less diverse than bulk blood CD4 repertoires. T cell genome counts differed by at least an order of magnitude between CPL and CD4 samples.

There are 16 residues in the CDR3. The data were produced by immunoSEQ multiplex PCR, yet TCRdb's version contains in-frame clones alone and is incomplete. This sample has about 33,000 clones; 90% to 95% occur once, and the top ten carry 0.6% to 0.8%. The TCR sequence derives from a human donor with juvenile idiopathic arthritis. The chain carries TRBV21-1 and TRBJ2-7; the DNA was not used to check the table's D call, TRBD1. TRBV21-1 is a pseudogene. The sample was CD4+ T cells from blood. The CDR3 nucleotides are TGTGCCAGCAGCAAAGGGGACCGGGACAGGGGGATCGAGCAGTACTTC. Translating gives CASSKGDRDRGIEQYF.